The next 5 T cell receptor beta chains were all read from a single sample in a study of cytomegalovirus exposure and HLA in healthy donors. Primers for the PCR totalled 60 Vbeta and 13 Jbeta. Clones were read by immunoSEQ multiplex PCR, and TCRdb kept only the in-frame ones, dropping some. The top ten hold approximately 4% of the sample, which has about 100,000 clones, less than 80% seen once. Sample: PBMCs. These receptors were collected from a man aged 35-49 years in good health and CMV-seronegative.

The V and J genes are TRBV5-1 and TRBJ2-7; a possible D gene is TRBD1 (6 bases). Germline assignment: CDR1 SGHRS and CDR2 YFSETQ. Trimming took off 1 base at V and 5 bases at J, with 13 bases between the two ends. This CDR3 has 14 amino acids. The CDR3: CASSLYRVTDEQYV. CDR3 DNA: TGCGCCAGCAGCTTGTACAGGGTAACTGACGAGCAGTACGTC.

The chain employs TRBV11-2 and TRBJ2-3; no firm D call. Germline lookup yields CDR1 SGHAT and CDR2 FQNNGV. Between the trimmed V and J ends, which lost 0 bases and 2 bases, there was a span of 9 bases. This CDR3 region has 15 residues. CDR3 residues: CASSLEPNPTDTQYF. CDR3 coding DNA: TGTGCCAGCAGCTTAGAGCCTAACCCCACAGATACGCAGTATTTT.

The J gene is TRBJ2-3, the V gene TRBV29-1, with TRBD2 matching 11 bases. CDR1 and CDR2 (germline): SQVTM, ANQGSEA. Trimming cost V 1 base and J 0 bases; bases outside gene matches: 9. CDR3 length: 18 residues. The CDR3 DNA follows: TGCAGCGTTGAAGGTTTGGGACTAGCGGCCAGAAGCACAGATACGCAGTATTTT. Protein: CSVEGLGLAARSTDTQYF.

This clone is a singleton in its sample. The V and J genes are TRBV5-1 and TRBJ2-2; the match to TRBD1 covers 7 bases. Germline V lookup: CDR1 SGHRS, CDR2 YFSETQ. The CDR3 runs 15 residues. Trimming took 0 bases from V and 3 from J; bases not matched to a gene: 2. The CDR3 loop is CASSLDQGDTGELFF. As DNA, the CDR3 is TGCGCCAGCAGCTTGGATCAGGGGGACACCGGGGAGCTGTTTTTT. The full variable domain, completed using reference TRBV5-1 and TRBJ2-2, is KAGVTQTPRYLIKTRGQQVTLSCSPISGHRSVSWYQQTPGQGLQFLFEYFSETQRNKGNFPGRFSGRQFSNSRSEMNVSTLELGDSALYLCASSLDQGDTGELFFGEGSRLTVL.

The chain uses TRBV9 and TRBJ2-7; 8 positions match TRBD1. The germline gives CDR1 SGDLS, CDR2 YYNGEE. CDR3 size: 14 residues. V shed 4 bases and J 7 bases; nucleotides not matched to a gene: 10. In DNA, the CDR3 is TGTGCCAGCAGCCCCCGGACAGGGTCGGGGGAGCAGTACTTC. It translates to CASSPRTGSGEQYF.